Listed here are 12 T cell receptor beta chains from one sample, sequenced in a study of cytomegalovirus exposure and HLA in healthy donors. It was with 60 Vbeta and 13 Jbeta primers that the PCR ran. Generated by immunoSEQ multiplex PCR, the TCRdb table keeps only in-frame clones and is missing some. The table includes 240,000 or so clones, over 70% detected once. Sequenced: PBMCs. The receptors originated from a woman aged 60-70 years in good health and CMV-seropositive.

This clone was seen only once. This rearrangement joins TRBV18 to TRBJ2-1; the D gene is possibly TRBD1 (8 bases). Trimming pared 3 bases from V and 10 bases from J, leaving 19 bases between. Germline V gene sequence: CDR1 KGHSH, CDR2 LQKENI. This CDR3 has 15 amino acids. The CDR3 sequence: CASSPGQGGEIEQFF. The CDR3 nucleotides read TGTGCCAGCTCACCTGGACAGGGAGGGGAGATAGAGCAGTTCTTC.

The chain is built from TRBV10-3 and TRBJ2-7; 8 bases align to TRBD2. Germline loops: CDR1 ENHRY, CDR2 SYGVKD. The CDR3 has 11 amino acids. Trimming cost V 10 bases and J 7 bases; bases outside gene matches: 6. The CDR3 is CATGEREEQYF. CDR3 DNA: TGTGCCACAGGCGAGCGGGAGGAGCAGTACTTC.

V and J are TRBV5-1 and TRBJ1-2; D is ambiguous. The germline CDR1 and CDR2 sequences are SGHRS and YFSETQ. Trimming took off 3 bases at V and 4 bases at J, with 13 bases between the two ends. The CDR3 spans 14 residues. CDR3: CASSSLPDGYGYTF. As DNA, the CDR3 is TGCGCCAGCAGCTCGTTGCCAGATGGCTATGGCTACACCTTC.

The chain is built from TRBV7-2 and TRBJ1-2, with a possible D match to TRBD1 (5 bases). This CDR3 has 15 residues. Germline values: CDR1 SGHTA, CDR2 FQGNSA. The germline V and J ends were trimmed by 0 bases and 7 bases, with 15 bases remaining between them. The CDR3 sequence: CASSLAFGAGGGYTF. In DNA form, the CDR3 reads TGTGCCAGCAGCTTAGCCTTTGGGGCCGGGGGTGGCTACACCTTC.

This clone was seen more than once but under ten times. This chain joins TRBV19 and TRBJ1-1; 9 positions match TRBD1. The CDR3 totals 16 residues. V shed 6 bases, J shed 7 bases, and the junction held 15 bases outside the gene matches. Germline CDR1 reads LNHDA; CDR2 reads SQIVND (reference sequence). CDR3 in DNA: TGTGCCAGTAGCAGATATCCCGGACAGGGGTTAGGTGAAGCTTTCTTT. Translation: CASSRYPGQGLGEAFF.

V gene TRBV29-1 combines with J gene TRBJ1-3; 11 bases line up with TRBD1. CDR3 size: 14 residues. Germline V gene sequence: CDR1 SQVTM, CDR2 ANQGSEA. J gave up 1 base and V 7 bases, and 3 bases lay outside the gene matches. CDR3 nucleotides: TGCAGCGGCAGGGACAGGGGGTCTGGAAACACCATATATTTT. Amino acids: CSGRDRGSGNTIYF.

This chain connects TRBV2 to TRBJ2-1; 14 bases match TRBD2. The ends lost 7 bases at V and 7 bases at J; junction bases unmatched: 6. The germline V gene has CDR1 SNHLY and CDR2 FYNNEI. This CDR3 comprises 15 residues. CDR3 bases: TGTGCCAGCAATGGACTAGCGGGAGGTGAGAATGAGCAGTTCTTC. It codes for CASNGLAGGENEQFF.

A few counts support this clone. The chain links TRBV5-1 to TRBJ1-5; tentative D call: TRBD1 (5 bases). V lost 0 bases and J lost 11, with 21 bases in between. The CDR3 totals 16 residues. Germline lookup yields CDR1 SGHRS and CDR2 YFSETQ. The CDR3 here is CASSLEGFGAGSAQHF. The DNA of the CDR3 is TGCGCCAGCAGCTTGGAGGGGTTTGGGGCAGGTTCGGCCCAGCATTTT. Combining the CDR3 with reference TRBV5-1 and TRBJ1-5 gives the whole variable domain KAGVTQTPRYLIKTRGQQVTLSCSPISGHRSVSWYQQTPGQGLQFLFEYFSETQRNKGNFPGRFSGRQFSNSRSEMNVSTLELGDSALYLCASSLEGFGAGSAQHFGDGTRLSIL.

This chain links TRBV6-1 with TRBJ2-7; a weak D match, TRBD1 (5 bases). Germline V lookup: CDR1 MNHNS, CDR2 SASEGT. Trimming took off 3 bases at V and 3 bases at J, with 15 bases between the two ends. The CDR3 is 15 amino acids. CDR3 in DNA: TGTGCCAGCAGTGAGCTGGGGCAGGCCGTCTACGAGCAGTACTTC. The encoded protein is CASSELGQAVYEQYF.

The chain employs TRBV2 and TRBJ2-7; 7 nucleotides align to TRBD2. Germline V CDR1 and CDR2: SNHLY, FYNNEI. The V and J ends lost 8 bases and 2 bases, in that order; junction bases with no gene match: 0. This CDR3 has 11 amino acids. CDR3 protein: CASGRAYEQYF. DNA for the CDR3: TGTGCCAGCGGGAGGGCCTACGAGCAGTACTTC.

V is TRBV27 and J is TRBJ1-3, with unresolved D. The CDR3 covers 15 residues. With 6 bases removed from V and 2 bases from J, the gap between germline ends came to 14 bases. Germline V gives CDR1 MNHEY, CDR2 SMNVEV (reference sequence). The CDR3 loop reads CASSLGRGAGNTIYF. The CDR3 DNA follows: TGTGCCAGCAGCCTCGGTCGGGGTGCTGGAAACACCATATATTTT.

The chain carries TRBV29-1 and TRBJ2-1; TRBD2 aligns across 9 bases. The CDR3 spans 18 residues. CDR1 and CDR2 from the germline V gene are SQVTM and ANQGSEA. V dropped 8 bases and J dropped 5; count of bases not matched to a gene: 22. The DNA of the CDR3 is TGCAGCCTGATAAAGGGGCATAGCGGGAGAGGCTTTGACAATGAGCAGTTCTTC. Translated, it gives CSLIKGHSGRGFDNEQFF.